The 29 T cell receptor beta chains listed next were all sequenced from one sample in a study of blood T cell repertoires in COVID-19. Clones were read by immunoSEQ multiplex PCR, and TCRdb kept only the in-frame ones, dropping some. The sample consists of approximately 97,000 clones, around 90% of them appearing once. Material: peripheral blood. Source of these receptors: a woman aged 45 to 65 with COVID-19, enrolled during active disease.

This clone occurred once. The chain carries TRBV13 and TRBJ1-1, with 7 positions matching TRBD1. The germline V gene encodes CDR1 PRHDT and CDR2 FYEKMQ (reference sequence). The CDR3 is 14 residues long. Trimming at V came to 9 bases and at J to 5 bases, leaving 12 bases not matched to a gene. DNA of the CDR3: TGTGCCAGTTCCGGAGACAGGGCCAGGACTGAAGCTTTCTTT. Amino acids: CASSGDRARTEAFF.

V gene TRBV4-2 combines with J gene TRBJ1-6; 11 bases are shared with TRBD1. The V segment lost 4 bases and the J segment 8 bases; nucleotides outside the gene matches: 4. The CDR3 length is 15 residues. Germline CDR1 LGHNA, CDR2 YNFKEQ. CDR3 DNA sequence: TGTGCCAGCAGCCCGGGACAGGGGGTAGATTCACCCCTCCACTTT. Its protein product is CASSPGQGVDSPLHF.

This clone was detected only once. Here the CDR3 reads CASDRDINNEQFF. The CDR3 bases are TGTGCCAGCGACAGGGATATCAACAATGAGCAGTTCTTC. The V gene is TRBV6-5, the J gene TRBJ2-1; 7 bases align to TRBD1. The CDR3 extends over 13 amino acids. Germline V lookup: CDR1 MNHEY, CDR2 SVGAGI. J was trimmed by 5 bases and V by 8 bases; bases with no gene match: 6.

This chain joins TRBV4-1 and TRBJ1-1; 7 nucleotides agree with TRBD1. Germline V gives CDR1 MGHRA, CDR2 YSYEKL. The CDR3 extends over 14 amino acids. Losses at the gene ends were 3 bases for V and 3 bases for J; bases not matched to a gene: 4. CDR3 in amino acids: CASSHRQGHTEAFF. The CDR3 nucleotides read TGCGCCAGCAGCCACCGACAGGGACACACTGAAGCTTTCTTT.

The chain is built from TRBV27 and TRBJ2-7; 8 nucleotides agree with TRBD2. This CDR3 spans 16 amino acids. The germline CDR1 and CDR2 sequences are MNHEY and SMNVEV (reference sequence). Trimming removed 5 bases from V and 3 bases from J; junction bases left unmatched: 12. CDR3 DNA: TGTGCCAGCAGTCGTCGAACCGGGACTAGAATCTACGAGCAGTACTTC. Translated, it gives CASSRRTGTRIYEQYF.

The chain combines TRBV9 with TRBJ2-3, with 9 bases aligning to TRBD2. The CDR3 sequence is 19 residues long. After removal of 0 bases from V and 0 bases from J, the junction contained 11 bases not matched to a gene. Germline CDR1 SGDLS, CDR2 YYNGEE. CDR3 nucleotides: TGTGCCAGCAGCGTAGGCACCTTAGCGGGGGCATCTAGCACAGATACGCAGTATTTT. Protein: CASSVGTLAGASSTDTQYF.

The V and J genes are TRBV27 and TRBJ1-1; the D gene is possibly TRBD1 (5 bases). CDR1 is MNHEY, CDR2 SMNVEV, per germline (reference sequence). V lost 9 bases and J 6 bases, leaving 17 bases between the germline ends. The length of the CDR3 is 13 residues. This CDR3 is CASKPGGGAEAFF. The CDR3 coding sequence is TGTGCCAGTAAACCTGGGGGAGGGGCTGAAGCTTTCTTT.

This clone was picked up one time. The chain is built from TRBV6-5 and TRBJ1-2; no definite D call. CDR1 and CDR2 (germline): MNHEY, SVGAGI. CDR3 length: 16 amino acids. Trimming took 2 bases from V and 0 from J, leaving 13 bases between them. CDR3 amino acids: CASSYLASSANYGYTF. The CDR3, as DNA: TGTGCCAGCAGTTACCTCGCGTCCAGCGCTAACTATGGCTACACCTTC.

The CDR3 DNA follows: TGTGCCAGCTCACCGGGGACAGGTTATGGCTACACCTTC. Amino acid sequence: CASSPGTGYGYTF. The gene calls are TRBV18 and TRBJ1-2; 8 positions agree with TRBD1. The CDR3 is 13 residues long. Germline V gene sequence: CDR1 KGHSH, CDR2 LQKENI. The J segment lost 5 bases and the V segment lost 3 bases, leaving 2 bases of the junction unmatched.

The chain couples TRBV11-2 to TRBJ2-7; 7 nucleotides match TRBD1. The CDR3 sequence is 14 residues long. Trimming cost V 1 base and J 5 bases; bases outside gene matches: 5. Germline values: CDR1 SGHAT, CDR2 FQNNGV. CDR3 DNA: TGTGCCAGCAGCTTAGGCAGGGGGTCTAACGAGCAGTACTTC. This encodes CASSLGRGSNEQYF.

The V and J genes are TRBV12-5 and TRBJ1-3, with 8 bases aligning to TRBD1. The CDR3 covers 14 residues. Germline trimming cut 4 bases from V and 8 bases from J; bases unmatched to any gene: 7. The germline V gene has CDR1 LGHNT and CDR2 FRNRAP. The CDR3 region has the DNA TGTGCTAGTGGTTCCGGACAGGGCGCGGACACCATATATTTT. It codes for CASGSGQGADTIYF.

The chain is built from TRBV5-1 and TRBJ2-1, with TRBD2 as a possible D gene (7 bases). The CDR3 length is 16 residues. Germline assignment: CDR1 SGHRS and CDR2 YFSETQ. Deletions cut 3 bases from V and 1 base from J, with 14 bases between. The CDR3 sequence: CASSSRGAESYNEQFF. DNA of the CDR3: TGCGCCAGCAGCTCCCGGGGGGCCGAATCCTACAATGAGCAGTTCTTC.

V and J are TRBV5-1 and TRBJ2-3, with unresolved D. There are 12 residues in the CDR3. The germline V gene has CDR1 SGHRS and CDR2 YFSETQ. Trimming pared 4 bases from V and 6 bases from J, leaving 9 bases between. CDR3 residues: CASSPPEDTQYF. CDR3 DNA sequence: TGCGCCAGCAGCCCCCCGGAGGATACGCAGTATTTT.

DNA for the CDR3: TGTGCCAGCAGTCGACAGGGACAGCCCCAGCATTTT. Translation gives CASSRQGQPQHF. The chain has TRBV12-3 or TRBV12-4 and TRBJ1-5; 7 bases match TRBD1. This CDR3 contains 12 residues. J gave up 7 bases and V 5 bases, and 2 bases lay outside the gene matches.

The CDR3 sequence: CASSRGTSIDNEQFF. The CDR3 region has the DNA TGCGCCAGCTCCCGAGGGACTAGCATAGACAATGAGCAGTTCTTC. The genes are TRBV5-1 and TRBJ2-1; 9 nucleotides line up with TRBD2. The ends lost 7 bases at V and 5 bases at J; junction bases unmatched: 10. Germline lookup yields CDR1 SGHRS and CDR2 YFSETQ. The CDR3 runs to 15 residues. The whole variable domain, remainder taken from reference TRBV5-1 and TRBJ2-1, is KAGVTQTPRYLIKTRGQQVTLSCSPISGHRSVSWYQQTPGQGLQFLFEYFSETQRNKGNFPGRFSGRQFSNSRSEMNVSTLELGDSALYLCASSRGTSIDNEQFFGPGTRLTVL.

This sequence joins TRBV19 and TRBJ2-3; D might be TRBD2 (6 bases). V lost 7 bases, J lost 1 base, and 9 bases lay in between. CDR3 length: 13 residues. Germline-derived CDR1 and CDR2 are LNHDA and SQIVND (reference sequence). The CDR3: CASNPGGTDTQYF. Written as DNA, the CDR3 is TGTGCCAGTAATCCGGGGGGCACAGATACGCAGTATTTT.

This chain uses TRBV30 with TRBJ1-6; 9 bases map to TRBD1. The CDR3 is 17 residues long. CDR1 is GTSNPN, CDR2 SVGIG, per germline (reference sequence). J gave up 10 bases and V 3 bases, and 16 bases lay outside the gene matches. The CDR3 reads CAWSLPQSGQGDSPLHF. The CDR3 nucleotides are TGTGCCTGGAGCCTTCCGCAGTCGGGACAGGGTGACTCACCCCTCCACTTT.

Here the CDR3 reads CASRPDGDNQPQHF. Here the CDR3 DNA reads TGTGCCAGCAGACCCGACGGGGACAATCAGCCCCAGCATTTT. The rearrangement links TRBV6-5 to TRBJ1-5; D gene uncertain. This CDR3 contains 14 residues. With 6 bases removed from V and 3 bases from J, the gap between germline ends came to 12 bases. Germline V gene lookup returns CDR1 MNHEY and CDR2 SVGAGI.

V usage is TRBV13 and J usage is TRBJ2-3; 8 bases agree with TRBD1. After removal of 5 bases from V and 2 bases from J, the junction contained 9 bases not matched to a gene. CDR3 length equals 16 residues. Germline loops: CDR1 PRHDT, CDR2 FYEKMQ (reference sequence). In DNA form, the CDR3 reads TGTGCCAGCAGCCTCAGACAGGGGATCTTCACAGATACGCAGTATTTT. Residues: CASSLRQGIFTDTQYF.

The J gene is TRBJ2-5, the V gene TRBV14, with D tentatively TRBD1 (6 bases). The CDR3 consists of 13 residues. Germline V gene lookup returns CDR1 SGHDN and CDR2 FVKESK. The V end lost 6 bases, the J end lost 1 base, and 9 bases lay between the germline ends. The CDR3 region is CASSHRVQETQYF. The CDR3 nucleotides read TGTGCCAGCAGTCACAGGGTCCAAGAGACCCAGTACTTC.

The rearrangement links TRBV30 to TRBJ1-4; 8 nucleotides agree with TRBD1. Germline-derived CDR1 and CDR2 are GTSNPN and SVGIG (reference sequence). Unmatched junction bases numbered 9, after V lost 6 bases and J lost 6 bases. CDR3 length equals 14 residues. The CDR3 DNA is TGTGCCTGTCACCAGGGGGCTGGGGATGAAAAACTGTTTTTT. Translated: CACHQGAGDEKLFF.

This clone appeared a single time. The J gene is TRBJ2-1, the V gene TRBV19; 8 positions match TRBD2. Trimming took 9 bases from V and 10 from J; bases not matched to a gene: 8. Germline values: CDR1 LNHDA, CDR2 SQIVND (reference sequence). The CDR3 runs 12 residues. For the CDR3, the DNA is TGTGCCAGCGCGGGGGGACTAAGCGAGCAGTTCTTC. Its translation is CASAGGLSEQFF. Full variable domain (rest looked up from reference TRBV19 and TRBJ2-1): DGGITQSPKYLFRKEGQNVTLSCEQNLNHDAMYWYRQDPGQGLRLIYYSQIVNDFQKGDIAEGYSVSREKKESFPLTVTSAQKNPTAFYLCASAGGLSEQFFGPGTRLTVL.

The chain carries TRBV23-1 and TRBJ1-4; 7 bases match TRBD1. TRBV23-1 is sorted into the ORF group, with uncertain function. V lost 6 bases and J lost 2; bases outside the gene matches: 3. The CDR3 extends over 14 amino acids. Here the CDR3 reads CASSPGQTNEKLFF. As DNA, the CDR3 is TGCGCCAGCAGCCCGGGACAGACTAATGAAAAACTGTTTTTT.

The chain carries TRBV3-1 (or the pseudogene TRBV3-2) and TRBJ2-7; 12 bases agree with TRBD1. After removal of 4 bases from V and 4 bases from J, the junction contained 5 bases not matched to a gene. Germline V gives CDR1 LGHDT, CDR2 YNNKEL (reference sequence). The CDR3 has 15 residues. The CDR3 nucleotides read TGTGCCAGCAGCCCCGGGACAGGGGGCCGATACGAGCAGTACTTC. As protein: CASSPGTGGRYEQYF.

V and J are TRBV3-1 (or the pseudogene TRBV3-2) and TRBJ1-6; D not resolved. The CDR3 consists of 16 residues. CDR1 and CDR2 from the germline V gene are LGHDT and YNNKEL (reference sequence). Trimming took 5 bases from V and 7 from J, leaving 18 bases between them. CDR3 sequence: CASSFQTAPENSPLHF. The CDR3 region has the DNA TGTGCCAGCAGCTTTCAGACGGCCCCGGAGAATTCACCCCTCCACTTT.

This clone was counted between two and nine times. This chain joins TRBV28 and TRBJ1-6; TRBD1 is a possible D gene (5 bases). The V end was cut by 4 bases, the J end by 7 bases, with 14 bases between. Germline loops: CDR1 MDHEN, CDR2 SYDVKM. The CDR3 length is 15 residues. The CDR3, as DNA: TGTGCCAGCAGTTCACCGGGACGGGGGAATTCACCCCTCCACTTT. This encodes CASSSPGRGNSPLHF. Together with reference TRBV28 and TRBJ1-6, the CDR3 gives the full variable domain: DVKVTQSSRYLVKRTGEKVFLECVQDMDHENMFWYRQDPGLGLRLIYFSYDVKMKEKGDIPEGYSVSREKKERFSLILESASTNQTSMYLCASSSPGRGNSPLHFGNGTRLTVT.

The chain recombines TRBV5-4 with TRBJ2-7; 9 bases are shared with TRBD1. Germline V CDR1 and CDR2: SGHNT, YYREEE (reference sequence). The CDR3 totals 14 residues. The J segment lost 1 base and the V segment lost 2 bases, leaving 1 base of the junction unmatched. DNA for the CDR3: TGTGCCAGCAGCTTTGGGACAGGGTCCTACGAGCAGTACTTC. It yields the protein CASSFGTGSYEQYF.

V is TRBV15 and J is TRBJ2-2; 16 nucleotides agree with TRBD2. Per germline, CDR1 LNHNV and CDR2 YYDKDF (reference sequence). V shed 0 bases, J shed 5 bases, and the junction held 9 bases outside the gene matches. This CDR3 comprises 20 residues. CDR3 sequence reads: CATSRDFAGLAGGRTGELFF. For the CDR3, the DNA is TGTGCCACCAGCAGAGATTTCGCGGGACTAGCGGGGGGGCGGACCGGGGAGCTGTTTTTT. Based on the CDR3 plus reference TRBV15 and TRBJ2-2, the full variable domain is DAMVIQNPRYQVTQFGKPVTLSCSQTLNHNVMYWYQQKSSQAPKLLFHYYDKDFNNEADTPDNFQSRRPNTSFCFLDIRSPGLGDTAMYLCATSRDFAGLAGGRTGELFFGEGSRLTVL.

This chain links TRBV25-1 with TRBJ1-4; the match to TRBD1 covers 10 bases. V shed 6 bases, J shed 7 bases, and the junction held 2 bases outside the gene matches. Germline lookup yields CDR1 MGHDK and CDR2 SYGVNS. There are 13 residues in the CDR3. CDR3 protein: CASRGDRGEKLFF. The CDR3 nucleotides are TGTGCCAGCAGAGGGGACAGGGGTGAAAAACTGTTTTTT. Combining the CDR3 with reference TRBV25-1 and TRBJ1-4 gives the whole variable domain EADIYQTPRYLVIGTGKKITLECSQTMGHDKMYWYQQDPGMELHLIHYSYGVNSTEKGDLSSESTVSRIRTEHFPLTLESARPSHTSQYLCASRGDRGEKLFFGSGTQLSVL.